Listed below are T cell receptor beta chains from one sample, sequenced in a study of blood T cells in healthy people across ages. TCRdb independently ran MiXCR on the 5' RACE reads; one entry per CDR3 protein. The data contain about 1,600,000 distinct CDR3 sequences, around two fifths of them singletons. Sequenced material: blood. The origin of the receptors is a woman aged 18-30 years in good health. Both conserved end residues are part of each CDR3. The D gene is left open where the match is weak. Size is omitted from some rows. Given values are once, few, many or a class for expanded clones.

v_gene: TRBV20-1; abundance: NA; j_gene: TRBJ2-1; d_gene: NA; CDR3aa: CVVGGGTYNEQFF; CDR3nt: TGCGTCGTGGGAGGTGGTACCTACAATGAGCAGTTCTTC
v_gene: TRBV5-1; abundance: NA; j_gene: TRBJ2-3; d_gene: NA; CDR3aa: CASSQGGTLRTDTQYF; CDR3nt: TGCGCCAGCAGCCAAGGGGGTACACTCCGCACAGATACGCAGTATTTT
v_gene: TRBV3-1; abundance: once; j_gene: TRBJ1-6; d_gene: NA; CDR3aa: CASSQETGRKSPLHF; CDR3nt: TGTGCCAGCAGCCAAGAGACAGGAAGAAAATCACCCCTCCACTTT
v_gene: TRBV10-3; abundance: NA; j_gene: TRBJ2-1; d_gene: TRBD2; CDR3aa: CAISEETSGRAFF; CDR3nt: TGTGCCATCAGTGAGGAGACTAGCGGGAGGGCGTTCTTC
v_gene: TRBV7-2; abundance: few; j_gene: TRBJ2-7; d_gene: NA; CDR3aa: CASSLGRAVSYEQYF; CDR3nt: TGTGCCAGCAGCTTAGGTCGAGCGGTGAGCTACGAGCAGTACTTC
v_gene: TRBV5-1; abundance: few; j_gene: TRBJ1-1; d_gene: TRBD1; CDR3aa: CASSLVGTGYTEAFF; CDR3nt: TGCGCCAGCAGCTTGGTGGGGACAGGGTACACTGAAGCTTTCTTT
v_gene: TRBV4-1; abundance: NA; j_gene: TRBJ2-7; d_gene: NA; CDR3aa: CASRDSATCEQYF; CDR3nt: TGCGCCAGCAGGGATAGCGCCACGTGCGAGCAGTACTTC
v_gene: TRBV20-1; abundance: few; j_gene: TRBJ2-1; d_gene: TRBD2; CDR3aa: CSAVPSSGVDNEQFF; CDR3nt: TGCAGTGCTGTTCCGTCTAGCGGGGTCGACAATGAGCAGTTCTTC
v_gene: TRBV12-3/TRBV12-4; abundance: NA; j_gene: TRBJ2-6; d_gene: TRBD1; CDR3aa: CASGTGRSGANVLTF; CDR3nt: TGTGCCAGCGGGACAGGACGCTCTGGGGCCAACGTCCTGACTTTC
v_gene: TRBV20-1; abundance: NA; j_gene: TRBJ1-1; d_gene: NA; CDR3aa: CSADESARGVWSTEAFF; CDR3nt: TGCAGTGCTGACGAGTCGGCCCGGGGAGTCTGGAGCACTGAAGCTTTCTTT
v_gene: TRBV7-2; abundance: NA; j_gene: TRBJ2-3; d_gene: TRBD1; CDR3aa: CASSLQLPGQGRDTQYF; CDR3nt: TGTGCCAGCAGCTTACAACTCCCGGGACAGGGAAGGGATACGCAGTATTTT
v_gene: TRBV3-1; abundance: NA; j_gene: TRBJ2-7; d_gene: NA; CDR3aa: CASSQEGVSNEQYF; CDR3nt: TGTGCCAGCAGCCAAGAGGGGGTTTCCAACGAGCAGTACTTC
v_gene: TRBV10-3; abundance: many; j_gene: TRBJ2-1; d_gene: NA; CDR3aa: CAIRGPGSSYNEQFF; CDR3nt: TGTGCCATCAGGGGCCCCGGGAGCTCCTACAATGAGCAGTTCTTC
v_gene: TRBV29-1; abundance: few; j_gene: TRBJ1-5; d_gene: TRBD1; CDR3aa: CSVTPGTGNQPQHF; CDR3nt: TGCAGCGTCACCCCCGGGACAGGCAATCAGCCCCAGCATTTT
v_gene: TRBV7-2; abundance: NA; j_gene: TRBJ2-3; d_gene: TRBD2; CDR3aa: CASSLGLAGNADTQYF; CDR3nt: TGTGCCAGCAGCTTAGGGCTAGCGGGCAATGCAGATACGCAGTATTTT
v_gene: TRBV10-3; abundance: many; j_gene: TRBJ2-5; d_gene: NA; CDR3aa: CAMGEREETQYF; CDR3nt: TGTGCCATGGGGGAACGGGAAGAGACCCAGTACTTC
v_gene: TRBV29-1; abundance: few; j_gene: TRBJ1-2; d_gene: NA; CDR3aa: CSIISDLSFNYGYTF; CDR3nt: TGCAGCATCATAAGTGACTTATCATTTAACTATGGCTACACCTTC
v_gene: TRBV14; abundance: few; j_gene: TRBJ1-1; d_gene: NA; CDR3aa: CASSQDPQGTEAFF; CDR3nt: TGTGCCAGCAGCCAAGACCCTCAGGGGACTGAAGCTTTCTTT
v_gene: TRBV3-1; abundance: NA; j_gene: TRBJ2-3; d_gene: TRBD2; CDR3aa: CASSRTLAVGTDTQYF; CDR3nt: TGTGCCAGCAGCCGAACACTAGCGGTAGGCACAGATACGCAGTATTTT
v_gene: TRBV5-1; abundance: few; j_gene: TRBJ1-2; d_gene: NA; CDR3aa: CASSWDAAYGYTF; CDR3nt: TGCGCCAGCAGCTGGGACGCAGCATATGGCTACACCTTC
v_gene: TRBV6-6; abundance: NA; j_gene: TRBJ1-5; d_gene: NA; CDR3aa: CASRGGVYSNQPQHF; CDR3nt: TGTGCCAGCAGAGGGGGGGTGTATAGCAATCAGCCCCAGCATTTT
v_gene: TRBV6-5; abundance: few; j_gene: TRBJ2-7; d_gene: TRBD1; CDR3aa: CASSYSGRGQTYEQYF; CDR3nt: TGTGCCAGCAGTTACTCGGGCAGGGGGCAAACCTACGAGCAGTACTTC
v_gene: TRBV21-1; abundance: NA; j_gene: TRBJ2-7; d_gene: NA; CDR3aa: CASSKGPSSYEQYF; CDR3nt: TGTGCCAGCAGCAAGGGCCCAAGCTCCTACGAGCAGTACTTC
v_gene: TRBV29-1; abundance: few; j_gene: TRBJ2-6; d_gene: NA; CDR3aa: CSVRDGQSGANVLTF; CDR3nt: TGCAGCGTGAGGGACGGCCAGTCTGGGGCCAACGTCCTGACTTTC